This T cell receptor (beta chain) was identified during a study of blood T cell repertoires in COVID-19. The wider study: Samples of COVID-19 (acute and convalescent) were obtained from the United States, Italy and Spain.

Libraries were prepared by immunoSEQ multiplex PCR; TCRdb keeps only in-frame clonotypes and omits some of them. This sample has about 92,000 clones; 80% occur once, and the top ten carry approximately 10%. V trimming: 5 bases; J trimming: 5 bases; junction bases outside the gene matches: 14. CDR1 and CDR2 (germline): SGHRS, YFSETQ. CDR3 size: 17 residues. Sequenced sample: peripheral blood. The V and J genes are TRBV5-1 and TRBJ2-2; 8 nucleotides align to TRBD2. The sequence was obtained from a woman in her seventies with acute or convalescent COVID-19. The chain's CDR3 is CASSYLGVAGFTGELFF. DNA for the CDR3: TGCGCCAGCAGTTATTTAGGAGTAGCGGGATTTACCGGGGAGCTGTTTTTT.